The sequence of this TCR beta chain was determined in a study of blood T cell repertoires in COVID-19. Study as a whole: Samples representing acute and convalescent COVID-19 were sourced from the United States, Italy and Spain. From T cells, B-cell-depleted T cells, or PBMCs came the material, which was cDNA or gDNA.

The authors' processing: Researchers report that nucleated cell counts were estimated from reference gene primer amplification. Data came from immunoSEQ multiplex PCR; TCRdb stores just in-frame clones and leaves some out. V, J and clone size are taken as reported in that table, and D and trimming were inferred from the DNA itself. The sample holds a few hundred thousand clones, roughly 85% seen once. The V end was cut by 7 bases, the J end by 6 bases, with 15 bases between. Germline V CDR1 and CDR2: MNHEY, SMNVEV (reference sequence). The CDR3 is 14 amino acids. This clone appeared a single time. This clonotype was obtained from a man between 60 and 75 years old who had recovered from COVID-19. Material: peripheral blood. The V gene is TRBV27, the J gene TRBJ2-2; possible D gene TRBD1, 5 bases. The CDR3 nucleotides are TGTGCCAGCATATCGGCAGGGTCCGCCGGGGAGCTGTTTTTT. This translates into CASISAGSAGELFF.